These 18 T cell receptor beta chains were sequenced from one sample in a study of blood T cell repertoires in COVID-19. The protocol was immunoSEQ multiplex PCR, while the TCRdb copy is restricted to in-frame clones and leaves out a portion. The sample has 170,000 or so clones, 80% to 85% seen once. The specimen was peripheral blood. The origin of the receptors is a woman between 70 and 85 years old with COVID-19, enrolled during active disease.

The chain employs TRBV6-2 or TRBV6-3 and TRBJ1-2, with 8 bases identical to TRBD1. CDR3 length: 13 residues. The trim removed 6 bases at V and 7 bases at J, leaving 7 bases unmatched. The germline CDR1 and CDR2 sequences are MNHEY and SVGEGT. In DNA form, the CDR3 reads TGTGCCAGCAGCCCCGACAGGGGTGGTGGCTACACCTTC. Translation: CASSPDRGGGYTF.

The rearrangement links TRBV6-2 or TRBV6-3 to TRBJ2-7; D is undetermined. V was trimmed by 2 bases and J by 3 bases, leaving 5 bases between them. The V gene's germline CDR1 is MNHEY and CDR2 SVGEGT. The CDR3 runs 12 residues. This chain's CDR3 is CASSYENYEQYF. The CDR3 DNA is TGTGCCAGCAGTTACGAGAACTACGAGCAGTACTTC.

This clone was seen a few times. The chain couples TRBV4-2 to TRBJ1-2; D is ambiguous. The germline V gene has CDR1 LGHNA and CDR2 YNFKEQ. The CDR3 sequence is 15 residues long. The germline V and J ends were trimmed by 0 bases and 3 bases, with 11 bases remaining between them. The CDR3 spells CASSQDFASYYGYTF. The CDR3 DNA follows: TGTGCCAGCAGCCAAGATTTCGCGTCGTACTATGGCTACACCTTC.

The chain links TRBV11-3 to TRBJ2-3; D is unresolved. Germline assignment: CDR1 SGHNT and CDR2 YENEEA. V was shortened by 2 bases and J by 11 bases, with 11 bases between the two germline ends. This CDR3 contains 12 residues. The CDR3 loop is CASSLKPPLQYF. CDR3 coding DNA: TGTGCCAGCAGCTTAAAGCCTCCGTTGCAGTATTTT.

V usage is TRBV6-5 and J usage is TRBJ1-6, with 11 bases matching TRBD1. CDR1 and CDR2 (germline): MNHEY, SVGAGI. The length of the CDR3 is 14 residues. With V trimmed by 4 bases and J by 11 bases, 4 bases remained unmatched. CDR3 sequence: CASSSGTGGPPLHF. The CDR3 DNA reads TGTGCCAGCAGTTCCGGGACAGGGGGTCCACCCCTCCACTTT.

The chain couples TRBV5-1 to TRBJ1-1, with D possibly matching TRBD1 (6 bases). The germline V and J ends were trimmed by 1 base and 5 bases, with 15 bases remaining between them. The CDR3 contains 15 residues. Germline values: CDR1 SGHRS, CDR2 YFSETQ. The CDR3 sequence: CASSLSTGADTEAFF. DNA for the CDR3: TGCGCCAGCAGCTTGTCGACAGGCGCTGATACTGAAGCTTTCTTT.

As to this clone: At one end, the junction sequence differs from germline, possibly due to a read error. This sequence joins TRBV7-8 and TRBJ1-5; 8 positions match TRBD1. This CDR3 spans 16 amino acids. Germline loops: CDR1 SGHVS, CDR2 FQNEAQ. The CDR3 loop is CASRLDDRGSNQPQHF. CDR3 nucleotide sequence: TGTGCCAGCAGATTAGACGACAGGGGCTCCAATCAGCCCCAGCATTTT.

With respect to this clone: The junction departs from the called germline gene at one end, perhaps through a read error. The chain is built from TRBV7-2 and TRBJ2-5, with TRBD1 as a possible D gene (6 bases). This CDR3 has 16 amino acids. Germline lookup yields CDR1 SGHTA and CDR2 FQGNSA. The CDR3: CASSLAGAGAQETQYF. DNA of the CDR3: TGTGCCAGCAGCCTAGCCGGGGCAGGGGCCCAAGAGACCCAGTACTTC.

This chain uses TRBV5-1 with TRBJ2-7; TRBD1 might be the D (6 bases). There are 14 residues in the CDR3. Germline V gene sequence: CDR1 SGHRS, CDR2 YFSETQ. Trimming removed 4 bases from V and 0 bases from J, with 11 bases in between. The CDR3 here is CASSITGYSYEQYF. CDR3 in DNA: TGCGCCAGCAGCATCACAGGGTACTCCTACGAGCAGTACTTC.

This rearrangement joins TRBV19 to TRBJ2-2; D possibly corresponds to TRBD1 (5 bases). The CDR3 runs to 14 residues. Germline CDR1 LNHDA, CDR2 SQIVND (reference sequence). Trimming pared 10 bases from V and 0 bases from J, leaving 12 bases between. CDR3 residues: CATAKGSNTGELFF. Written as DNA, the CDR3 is TGTGCCACGGCCAAGGGGTCGAACACCGGGGAGCTGTTTTTT.

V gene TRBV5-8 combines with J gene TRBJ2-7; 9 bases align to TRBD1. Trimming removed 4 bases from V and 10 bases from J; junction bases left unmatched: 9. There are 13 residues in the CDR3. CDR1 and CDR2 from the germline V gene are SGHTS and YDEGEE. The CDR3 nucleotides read TGTGCCAGCAGCCTCCGGGACAGGGTCGGACAGTACTTC. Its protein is CASSLRDRVGQYF.

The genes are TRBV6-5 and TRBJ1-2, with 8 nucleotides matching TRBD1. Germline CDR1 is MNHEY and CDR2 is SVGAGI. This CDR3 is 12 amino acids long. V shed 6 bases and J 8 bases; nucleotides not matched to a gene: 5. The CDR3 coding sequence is TGTGCCAGCAGCGGACAGGGATACGGCTACACCTTC. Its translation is CASSGQGYGYTF.

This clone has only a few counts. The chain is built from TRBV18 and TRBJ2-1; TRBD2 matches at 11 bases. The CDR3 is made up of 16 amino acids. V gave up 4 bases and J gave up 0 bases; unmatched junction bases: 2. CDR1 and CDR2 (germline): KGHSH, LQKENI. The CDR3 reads CASSLTSGASYNEQFF. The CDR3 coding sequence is TGTGCCAGCTCACTGACTAGCGGGGCCTCCTACAATGAGCAGTTCTTC.

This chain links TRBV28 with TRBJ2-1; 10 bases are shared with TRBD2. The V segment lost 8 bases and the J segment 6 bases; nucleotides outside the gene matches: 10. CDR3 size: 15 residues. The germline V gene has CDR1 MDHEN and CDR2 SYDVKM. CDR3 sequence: CASGGLAGVLNEQFF. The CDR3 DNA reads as TGTGCCAGCGGGGGGCTAGCGGGAGTACTCAATGAGCAGTTCTTC.

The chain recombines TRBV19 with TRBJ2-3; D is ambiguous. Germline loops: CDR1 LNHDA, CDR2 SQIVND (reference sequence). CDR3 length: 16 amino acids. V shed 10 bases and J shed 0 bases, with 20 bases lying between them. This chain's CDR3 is CATVDRTHSSTDTQYF. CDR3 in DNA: TGTGCCACCGTCGATAGAACCCACTCTAGCACAGATACGCAGTATTTT. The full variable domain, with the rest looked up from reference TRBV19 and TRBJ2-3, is DGGITQSPKYLFRKEGQNVTLSCEQNLNHDAMYWYRQDPGQGLRLIYYSQIVNDFQKGDIAEGYSVSREKKESFPLTVTSAQKNPTAFYLCATVDRTHSSTDTQYFGPGTRLTVL.

CDR3: CAYGQAGTEAFF. The CDR3 nucleotides are TGTGCCTACGGACAGGCGGGCACTGAAGCTTTCTTT. The V call is TRBV30, the J call TRBJ1-1, with 7 bases that match TRBD1. J gave up 4 bases and V 7 bases, and 6 bases lay outside the gene matches. Per germline, CDR1 GTSNPN and CDR2 SVGIG (reference sequence). The CDR3 has 12 residues.

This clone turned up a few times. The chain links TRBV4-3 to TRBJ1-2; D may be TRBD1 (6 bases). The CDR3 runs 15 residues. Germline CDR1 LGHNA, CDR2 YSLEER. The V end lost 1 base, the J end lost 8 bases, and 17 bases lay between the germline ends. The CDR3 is CASSQGGVGAGGYTF. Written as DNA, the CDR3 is TGCGCCAGCAGCCAAGGTGGGGTGGGGGCAGGGGGCTACACCTTC.

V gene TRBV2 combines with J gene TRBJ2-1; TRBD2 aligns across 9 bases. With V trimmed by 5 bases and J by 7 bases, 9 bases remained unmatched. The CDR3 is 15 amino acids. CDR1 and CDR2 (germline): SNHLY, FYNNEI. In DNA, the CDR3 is TGTGCCAGCAGTTACGTAGCGGGAGTAGGGAATGAGCAGTTCTTC. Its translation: CASSYVAGVGNEQFF.